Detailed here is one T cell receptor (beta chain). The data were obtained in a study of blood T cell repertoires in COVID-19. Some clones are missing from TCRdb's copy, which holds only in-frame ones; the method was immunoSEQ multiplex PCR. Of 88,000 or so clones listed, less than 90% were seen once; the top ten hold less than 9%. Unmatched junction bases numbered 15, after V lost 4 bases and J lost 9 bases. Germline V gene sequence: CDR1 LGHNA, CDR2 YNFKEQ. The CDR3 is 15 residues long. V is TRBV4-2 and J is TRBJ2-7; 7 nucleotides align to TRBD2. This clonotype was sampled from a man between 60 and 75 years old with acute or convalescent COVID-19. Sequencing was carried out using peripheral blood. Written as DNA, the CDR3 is TGTGCCAGCAGCCCAAACCCGGGACTACTGAGTGGGCAGTACTTC. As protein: CASSPNPGLLSGQYF.